The rows below give T cell receptor beta chains drawn from one sample of a study of identifying expanded T cells in peripheral blood. Assay: immunoSEQ multiplex PCR; the TCRdb copy retains only in-frame clones and omits some. The table records around 82,000 clones, roughly 84% of them present only once. Source material: blood. All receptors come from a person between 18 and 75 years old in good health. The CDR3 runs from the conserved cysteine through the conserved F or W. A D gene is named only where the DNA matches it firmly. Clone sizes are given selectively: once, few, many, or a class where the clone is expanded.

d_call: NA; v_call: TRBV7-3; j_call: TRBJ2-1; clone_size: once; cdr3_nt: TGTGCCAGCAGCTTGGGACCCCCGGCCGAGCAGTTCTTC; cdr3_aa: CASSLGPPAEQFF
d_call: NA; v_call: TRBV7-9; j_call: TRBJ1-1; clone_size: NA; cdr3_nt: TGTGCCAGCAGCCAACAGAGGAACACTGAAGCTTTCTTT; cdr3_aa: CASSQQRNTEAFF
d_call: TRBD2; v_call: TRBV13; j_call: TRBJ2-3; clone_size: NA; cdr3_nt: TGTGCCAGCAGCTTAAATCCTAGCGGGGTGGAAGATACGCAGTATTTT; cdr3_aa: CASSLNPSGVEDTQYF
d_call: TRBD1; v_call: TRBV11-1; j_call: TRBJ2-7; clone_size: NA; cdr3_nt: TGTGCCAGCAGCTTAGGTTCCTGGACAGGGCAATCCTACGAGCAGTACTTC; cdr3_aa: CASSLGSWTGQSYEQYF
d_call: NA; v_call: TRBV30; j_call: TRBJ2-1; clone_size: NA; cdr3_nt: TGTGCCTGGGGGTACAAGGGCAATGAGCAGTTCTTC; cdr3_aa: CAWGYKGNEQFF
d_call: NA; v_call: TRBV2; j_call: TRBJ2-1; clone_size: NA; cdr3_nt: TGTGCCAGCAGTGTGGGAAGTGGGCTAAACAATGAGCAGTTCTTC; cdr3_aa: CASSVGSGLNNEQFF
d_call: NA; v_call: TRBV28; j_call: TRBJ2-1; clone_size: NA; cdr3_nt: TGTGCCACTTTCTTAAGGGCATACAATGAGCAGTTCTTC; cdr3_aa: CATFLRAYNEQFF
d_call: NA; v_call: TRBV6-4; j_call: TRBJ1-3; clone_size: NA; cdr3_nt: TGTGCCAGCAGTGACAGGGGGTGCTCTGGAAACACCATATATTTT; cdr3_aa: CASSDRGCSGNTIYF
d_call: TRBD1; v_call: TRBV7-2; j_call: TRBJ2-7; clone_size: NA; cdr3_nt: TGTGCCAGCAGCACTACAGGGGGAAGCTCCTACGAGCAGTACTTC; cdr3_aa: CASSTTGGSSYEQYF
d_call: NA; v_call: TRBV15; j_call: TRBJ1-4; clone_size: once; cdr3_nt: TGTGCCACCAGCAGAGCCGGAGGGACTAATGAAAAACTGTTTTTT; cdr3_aa: CATSRAGGTNEKLFF
d_call: NA; v_call: TRBV5-1; j_call: TRBJ2-7; clone_size: NA; cdr3_nt: TGCGCCAGCAGCTTAAGGCTCCCCGGCGAGCAGTACTTC; cdr3_aa: CASSLRLPGEQYF
d_call: NA; v_call: TRBV7-3; j_call: TRBJ2-2; clone_size: NA; cdr3_nt: TGTGCCAGCAGCTTGGCGGAAGGTGCCGGGGAGCTGTTTTTT; cdr3_aa: CASSLAEGAGELFF
d_call: NA; v_call: TRBV7-3; j_call: TRBJ2-7; clone_size: NA; cdr3_nt: TGTGCCAGCAGCCGGGACCACTATACCTACGAGCAGTACTTC; cdr3_aa: CASSRDHYTYEQYF
d_call: TRBD2; v_call: TRBV7-9; j_call: TRBJ2-1; clone_size: NA; cdr3_nt: TGTGCCAGCAGCTTGGGGACTAGTAATGAGCAGTTCTTC; cdr3_aa: CASSLGTSNEQFF
d_call: TRBD1; v_call: TRBV4-3; j_call: TRBJ2-2; clone_size: NA; cdr3_nt: TGCGCCAGCAGCCCCCAAGACAGGGCCGGGGAGCTGTTTTTT; cdr3_aa: CASSPQDRAGELFF
d_call: TRBD1; v_call: TRBV9; j_call: TRBJ2-2; clone_size: NA; cdr3_nt: TGTGCCAGCAGCGTAGGAAGGACAGGGGGCTCCGGGGAGCTGTTTTTT; cdr3_aa: CASSVGRTGGSGELFF
d_call: NA; v_call: TRBV25-1; j_call: TRBJ1-3; clone_size: NA; cdr3_nt: TGTGCCAGCAGTGAATTTGGACAGCTCTCTGGAAACACCATATATTTT; cdr3_aa: CASSEFGQLSGNTIYF
d_call: NA; v_call: TRBV7-6; j_call: TRBJ2-1; clone_size: NA; cdr3_nt: TGTGCCAGCAGCAGTTGGGATGAGCAGTTCTTC; cdr3_aa: CASSSWDEQFF
d_call: TRBD1; v_call: TRBV27; j_call: TRBJ2-5; clone_size: NA; cdr3_nt: TGTGCCAGCAGAAGGACAGGGGGGGAGACCCAGTACTTC; cdr3_aa: CASRRTGGETQYF
d_call: NA; v_call: TRBV25-1; j_call: TRBJ2-5; clone_size: NA; cdr3_nt: TGTGCCAGCAGTGAAACTGGAGTTGGGGAGACCCAGTACTTC; cdr3_aa: CASSETGVGETQYF